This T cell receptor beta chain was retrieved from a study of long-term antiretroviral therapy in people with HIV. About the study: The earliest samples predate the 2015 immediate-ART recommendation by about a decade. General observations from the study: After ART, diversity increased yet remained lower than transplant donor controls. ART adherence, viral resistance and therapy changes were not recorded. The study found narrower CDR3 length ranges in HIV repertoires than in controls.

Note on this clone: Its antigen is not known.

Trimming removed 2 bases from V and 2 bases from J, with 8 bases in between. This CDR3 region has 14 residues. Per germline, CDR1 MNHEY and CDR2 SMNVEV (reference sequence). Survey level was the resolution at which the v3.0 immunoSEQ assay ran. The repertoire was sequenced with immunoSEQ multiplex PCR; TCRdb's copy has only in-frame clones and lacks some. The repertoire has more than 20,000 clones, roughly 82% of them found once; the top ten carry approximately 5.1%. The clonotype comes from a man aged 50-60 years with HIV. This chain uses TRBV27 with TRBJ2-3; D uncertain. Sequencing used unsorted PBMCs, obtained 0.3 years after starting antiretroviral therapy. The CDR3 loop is CASSLIRPTDTQYF. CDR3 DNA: TGTGCCAGCAGTTTAATCAGGCCCACAGATACGCAGTATTTT.